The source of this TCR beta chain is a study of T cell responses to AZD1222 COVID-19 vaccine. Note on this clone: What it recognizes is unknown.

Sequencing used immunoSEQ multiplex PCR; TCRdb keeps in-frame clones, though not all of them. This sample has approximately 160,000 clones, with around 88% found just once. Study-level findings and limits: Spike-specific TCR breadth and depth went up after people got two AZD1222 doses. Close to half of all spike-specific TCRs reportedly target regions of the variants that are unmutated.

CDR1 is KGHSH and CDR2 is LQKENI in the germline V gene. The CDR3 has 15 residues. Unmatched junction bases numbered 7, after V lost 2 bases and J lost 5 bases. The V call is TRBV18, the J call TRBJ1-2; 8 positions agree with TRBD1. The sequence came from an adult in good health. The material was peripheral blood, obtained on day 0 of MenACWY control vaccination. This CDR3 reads CASSPVTGGSYGYTF. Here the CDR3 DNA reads TGTGCCAGCTCACCAGTTACAGGGGGGTCGTATGGCTACACCTTC.